This TCR beta chain derives from a study of blood T cell repertoires in COVID-19. Looking at the study overall: Samples came from the United States, Italy and Spain, spanning acute and convalescent COVID-19. Sources were T cells, B-cell-depleted T cells, or PBMCs; the material itself was cDNA or gDNA.

CDR3 length: 12 amino acids. V shed 6 bases and J shed 8 bases, with 11 bases lying between them. In the original processing: Reference gene primers were amplified, and this amplification served to estimate nucleated cell counts. This table comes from immunoSEQ multiplex PCR, and its TCRdb copy is limited to in-frame clones, with some not included. The V and J calls and clone size come from that table; D and trimming were worked out from the DNA. The table has about 250,000 clones, 82% seen once. Material: peripheral blood. This clonotype was sampled from a woman of 80 years or more with active or convalescent COVID-19. This sequence joins TRBV12-3 or TRBV12-4 and TRBJ1-5; D is ambiguous. The CDR3 DNA follows: TGTGCCAGCAGCCTTATCCCCGAGCCCCAGCATTTT. Protein product: CASSLIPEPQHF.